These 8 T cell receptor beta chains were sequenced from one sample in a study of CD8+ T cells in alopecia areata. Treatment given: oral pan-JAK inhibitor, 5-10 mg twice daily. Following extraction, RNA underwent reverse transcription to cDNA, which served as the sequencing template. Here immunoSEQ multiplex PCR was the method, and the copy in TCRdb shows in-frame clones only, minus some. This sample carries some 100,000 clones, roughly 45% of them seen once, and the ten largest clones take around 18%. Sequencing was performed on CD8+ T cells sorted from blood, taken at week 24, from a patient treated with tofacitinib. These receptors all come from a human donor with alopecia areata.

This clone occurred a few times. This rearrangement joins TRBV6-6 to TRBJ2-7; D ambiguous. Germline V gene data show CDR1 as MNHNY and CDR2 as SVGAGI (reference sequence). V gave up 6 bases and J gave up 0 bases, with 12 bases separating them. The CDR3 loop spans 14 amino acids. The CDR3 spells CASSSYLSSYEQYF. CDR3 nucleotides: TGTGCCAGCAGCTCATACTTGAGCTCCTACGAGCAGTACTTC.

The V and J genes are TRBV25-1 and TRBJ2-1, with 14 bases identical to TRBD2. The CDR3 is 15 amino acids. J gave up 10 bases and V 6 bases, and 8 bases lay outside the gene matches. Looked up from germline, CDR1 is MGHDK and CDR2 is SYGVNS. CDR3 amino acids: CASSLTSGRAGEQFF. In DNA, the CDR3 is TGTGCCAGCAGCTTGACTAGCGGGAGGGCCGGGGAGCAGTTCTTC.

V and J are TRBV19 and TRBJ2-2; possibly TRBD1 or TRBD2 for D (5 bases each). V was trimmed by 8 bases and J by 3 bases, leaving 7 bases between them. There are 12 residues in the CDR3. Germline CDR1 is LNHDA and CDR2 is SQIVND (reference sequence). CDR3 bases: TGTGCCAGTCGGGACCACACCGGGGAGCTGTTTTTT. Residues: CASRDHTGELFF.

The chain has TRBV4-3 and TRBJ2-1, with a weak D call TRBD1 (6 bases). Looked up from germline, CDR1 is LGHNA and CDR2 is YSLEER. This CDR3 is built from 15 residues. The V gene lost 0 bases and the J gene lost 3 bases, with 9 bases spanning the gap. The DNA for the CDR3 is TGCGCCAGCAGCCAAGACAGGGGTGTCTACAATGAGCAGTTCTTC. Translating it yields CASSQDRGVYNEQFF.

The CDR3 sequence is CASSLGRDGDYGYTF. CDR3 nucleotides: TGCGCCAGCAGCCTAGGACGGGACGGGGACTATGGCTACACCTTC. The rearrangement joins TRBV5-1 to TRBJ1-2; possible D gene TRBD1, 5 bases. V lost 4 bases to trimming and J lost 3 bases, with 16 bases between them. The V gene's germline CDR1 is SGHRS and CDR2 YFSETQ. The CDR3 runs 15 residues.

CDR3 protein: CASSTRAADTQYF. CDR3 sequence (DNA): TGTGCCAGCAGTACAAGGGCCGCAGATACGCAGTATTTT. This sequence joins TRBV27 and TRBJ2-3; the D is unclear. V was pared by 5 bases and J by 4 bases, with 10 bases between. The CDR3 is 13 residues long. CDR1 MNHEY and CDR2 SMNVEV come from the germline V gene (reference sequence).

This clone was observed once. In nucleotides, the CDR3 is TGTGCCAGCAGCTTAACGCTAGCGGGAGAATTGTATACGCAGTATTTT. The encoded protein is CASSLTLAGELYTQYF. The V gene is TRBV7-2, the J gene TRBJ2-3, with 10 nucleotides matching TRBD2. Unmatched junction bases numbered 9, after V lost 2 bases and J lost 7 bases. Germline V lookup: CDR1 SGHTA, CDR2 FQGNSA. The CDR3 loop spans 16 amino acids.

This clone was found a few times. The V gene is TRBV29-1, the J gene TRBJ1-2, with TRBD1 as a possible D gene (6 bases). The germline gives CDR1 SQVTM, CDR2 ANQGSEA. The length of the CDR3 is 14 residues. V gave up 6 bases and J gave up 1 base, with 15 bases separating them. CDR3 loop: CSVPPTGYNYGYTF. As DNA, the CDR3 is TGCAGCGTGCCCCCGACAGGCTATAACTATGGCTACACCTTC.